These 8 T cell receptor beta chains originate from one sample sequenced in a study of blood T cell repertoires in COVID-19 (dated by TCRdb to about 2020). Libraries were made using the immunoSEQ multiplex PCR assay. What TCRdb holds here is the immuneACCESS table cut down to in-frame rearrangements. Part of the clones is not present; checked against another copy, under half of the missing clones reflect an unresolved V gene, and the others are unexplained. The sample profile shows about 34,000 clones; nearly 80% of them were found once. Clones ranked in the top ten supply approximately 29% of the sample. Sequencing was performed on peripheral blood. Receptor source: an elderly man with acute or convalescent COVID-19.

V usage is TRBV15 and J usage is TRBJ2-1; 8 nucleotides agree with TRBD2. This CDR3 spans 12 amino acids. CDR1 and CDR2 from the germline V gene are LNHNV and YYDKDF (reference sequence). The ends lost 9 bases at V and 7 bases at J; junction bases unmatched: 5. In DNA form, the CDR3 reads TGTGCCACGAAGCGGGAGAGGAATGAGCAGTTCTTC. This codes for CATKRERNEQFF.

The V call is TRBV20-1, the J call TRBJ1-2; a weak D match, TRBD1 (6 bases). Trimming stripped 6 bases from V and 4 bases from J, with 9 bases between. CDR1 and CDR2 from the germline V gene are DFQATT and SNEGSKA (reference sequence). CDR3 length equals 11 residues. The CDR3 nucleotides are TGCAGTGCAAAAGGGGGCTATGGCTACACCTTC. Translation gives CSAKGGYGYTF.

This clone was detected only once. The CDR3 protein is CASSVATEPGDTQYF. The CDR3 DNA sequence: TGTGCCAGCAGCGTAGCGACCGAACCGGGAGATACGCAGTATTTT. This chain links TRBV9 with TRBJ2-3; D remains ambiguous. This CDR3 comprises 15 residues. Germline lookup yields CDR1 SGDLS and CDR2 YYNGEE. V was clipped by 0 bases and J by 5 bases, with 13 bases between them.

Notes on this clone: Different DNA sequences within this sample yield the same CDR3. The chain couples TRBV5-1 to TRBJ1-5; 8 bases line up with TRBD1. V gave up 4 bases and J gave up 4 bases; unmatched junction bases: 7. This CDR3 region has 15 residues. The V gene's germline CDR1 is SGHRS and CDR2 YFSETQ. CDR3 sequence: CASSSGQGDNQPQHF. For the CDR3, the DNA is TGCGCCAGCAGCAGTGGACAGGGAGATAATCAGCCCCAGCATTTT.

The gene calls are TRBV9 and TRBJ2-5; D is possibly TRBD1 (6 bases). This CDR3 has 14 amino acids. Between the trimmed V and J ends, which lost 4 bases and 5 bases, there was a span of 15 bases. CDR1 is SGDLS and CDR2 is YYNGEE in the germline V gene. Here the CDR3 DNA reads TGTGCCAGCAGCCCACAGGGAAATTACGAGACCCAGTACTTC. This sequence encodes CASSPQGNYETQYF.

J is TRBJ2-7 and V is TRBV10-1; TRBD2 matches at 10 bases. The V and J ends lost 2 bases and 2 bases, in that order; junction bases with no gene match: 3. The germline gives CDR1 WNHNN, CDR2 SYGVQD (reference sequence). The CDR3 has 15 residues. CDR3 amino acids: CASSEPLAGPYEQYF. The CDR3 region has the DNA TGCGCCAGCAGTGAGCCACTAGCGGGACCCTACGAGCAGTACTTC.

The chain recombines TRBV3-1 (or the pseudogene TRBV3-2) with TRBJ2-3; 13 positions match TRBD2. The CDR3 length is 17 residues. The V and J ends lost 4 bases and 0 bases, in that order; junction bases with no gene match: 4. Looked up from germline, CDR1 is LGHDT and CDR2 is YNNKEL (reference sequence). The chain's CDR3 is CASSPELAGGSTDTQYF. In nucleotides, the CDR3 is TGTGCCAGCAGCCCGGAACTAGCGGGGGGGAGCACAGATACGCAGTATTTT.

The chain carries TRBV10-3 and TRBJ2-7; D gene uncertain. V was trimmed by 1 base and J by 3 bases, leaving 4 bases between them. The CDR3 has 12 amino acids. The germline CDR1 and CDR2 sequences are ENHRY and SYGVKD. The CDR3 loop is CAISEYSYEQYF. CDR3 sequence (DNA): TGTGCCATCAGTGAGTACAGCTACGAGCAGTACTTC.